The rows below give T cell receptor beta chains drawn from one sample of a study of blood T cell repertoires in COVID-19. The assay was immunoSEQ multiplex PCR, and TCRdb's table has in-frame clones only and misses some. The table records more than 150,000 clones, more than 75% of them present only once. Sequenced: PBMCs or T cells enriched from blood (not recorded which). The receptor source for this set is a woman aged 45-60 years who had recovered from COVID-19. Both conserved end residues are part of each CDR3. D genes are given only for firm matches. Clone size, where shown, is once, few, many, or a class for clones that have expanded.

TRBV5-1	.	TRBD1	TRBJ1-4	TGCGCCAGCAGCCTACAGGGGGTCACTAATGAAAAACTGTTTTTT	CASSLQGVTNEKLFF
TRBV12-3/TRBV12-4	.	.	TRBJ1-2	TGTGCCAGCAGTCGCGACTTGTTTGGCTACACCTTC	CASSRDLFGYTF
TRBV19	.	TRBD2	TRBJ2-5	TGTGCCAGTAGGAGGGAGGGGTCAGAGACCCAGTACTTC	CASRREGSETQYF
TRBV27	.	TRBD2	TRBJ2-7	TGTGCCAGCAGTTTATCGGTTGGTAGCGGGCGTACCTACGAGCAGTACTTC	CASSLSVGSGRTYEQYF
TRBV28	.	TRBD2	TRBJ2-7	TGTGCCAGCATGCCCCTAGCGGGAATTTACGAGCAGTACTTC	CASMPLAGIYEQYF
TRBV27	.	.	TRBJ2-7	TGTGCCAGCAGTTCTCTAGACCGTTACGAGCAGTACTTC	CASSSLDRYEQYF
TRBV19	.	TRBD2	TRBJ2-7	TGTGCCAGTAGTATGACGGGACTAGCGGGAGGTTTTTACTACGAGCAGTACTTC	CASSMTGLAGGFYYEQYF
TRBV27	.	.	TRBJ2-2	TGTGCCAGCAGTCCCTTCCCCGGGGAGCTGTTTTTT	CASSPFPGELFF
TRBV21-1	few	.	TRBJ1-5	TGTGCCAGCAGCAACCGGGGAACGGGTGTGGAGCCCCAGCATTTT	CASSNRGTGVEPQHF
TRBV9	.	TRBD1	TRBJ1-1	TGTGCCAGCAGCCTAGGAACGGGACAGTTTGTGAACACTGAAGCTTTCTTT	CASSLGTGQFVNTEAFF
TRBV28	few	.	TRBJ2-7	TGTGCCAGCAGTTCCACCATTCTCAGGGGCTCCTACGAGCAGTACTTC	CASSSTILRGSYEQYF
TRBV5-1	.	TRBD2	TRBJ2-3	TGCGCCAGTACCATCAGCGGGAGGTGGATAGATACGCAGTATTTT	CASTISGRWIDTQYF
TRBV5-6	once	TRBD2	TRBJ2-7	TGTGCCAGCAGCTTAGCGGGAGGTACTCTATGGGAGCAGTACTTC	CASSLAGGTLWEQYF
TRBV4-2	.	.	TRBJ2-3	TGTGCCAGCAGCCAAGAGGCTAGCCGGACAGATACGCAGTATTTT	CASSQEASRTDTQYF
TRBV5-1	.	.	TRBJ2-2	TGCGCCAGTCAGGGTCACGGGGAGCTGTTTTTT	CASQGHGELFF
TRBV11-2	.	TRBD2	TRBJ2-7	TGTGCCAGCAGCTTAACTAGCGGGGGGGGCACCTACGAGCAGTACTTC	CASSLTSGGGTYEQYF
TRBV5-1	.	.	TRBJ1-6	TGCGCCAGCAGCCGAGACCAGACGGGCCGGGGTAATTCACCCCTCCACTTT	CASSRDQTGRGNSPLHF
TRBV11-2	.	TRBD2	TRBJ2-1	TGTGCCAGTCAACTAGCGGGTTACAATGAGCAGTTCTTC	CASQLAGYNEQFF
TRBV5-1	.	.	TRBJ2-7	TGCGCCAGCAGCTTGGGGTCGGGAAGTTTCGAGCAGTACTTC	CASSLGSGSFEQYF
TRBV7-8	.	TRBD1	TRBJ2-7	TGTGCCAGCAGCTTCCCGCGGACAGGGAACCCCTACGAGCAGTACTTC	CASSFPRTGNPYEQYF
TRBV12-3/TRBV12-4	.	.	TRBJ1-1	TGTGCCAGCAGGTATCGGAGCACTGAAGCTTTCTTT	CASRYRSTEAFF
TRBV3-1/TRBV3-2	.	TRBD1	TRBJ1-3	TGTGCCAGCAGCCCTACAGGGGCCGGCACTGGAAACACCATATATTTT	CASSPTGAGTGNTIYF
TRBV5-8	.	TRBD1	TRBJ1-4	TGTGCCAGCAGCTTGGCCATACAGGGGAGCCTAGAAAAACTGTTTTTT	CASSLAIQGSLEKLFF
TRBV7-9	.	.	TRBJ1-3	TGTGCCAGCAGCTTTCGAGGCCTTGGAAACACCATATATTTT	CASSFRGLGNTIYF
TRBV18	.	TRBD2	TRBJ2-7	TGTGCCAGCTCACTTGGACTAGCGGGGGACGAGCAGTACTTC	CASSLGLAGDEQYF
TRBV7-2	.	TRBD2	TRBJ2-7	TGTGCCAGCACCATCGGGGGGTCCTACGAGCAGTACTTC	CASTIGGSYEQYF
TRBV30	.	.	TRBJ2-1	TGTGCCTGGAGTGTAGGGGGAGCCTACAATGAGCAGTTCTTC	CAWSVGGAYNEQFF
TRBV19	.	TRBD1	TRBJ1-5	TGTGCCAGTAGTATGTCAGGGGGTATTAATCAGCCCCAGCATTTT	CASSMSGGINQPQHF
TRBV19	.	TRBD1	TRBJ1-5	TGTGCCAGTAGTATAGTTACCGGGACAGCCGGTCAGCCCCAGCATTTT	CASSIVTGTAGQPQHF
TRBV15	.	TRBD2	TRBJ2-1	TGTGCCACCAGCAGATTCCCGGGACTAGCGGGAGAAGCGGGTGAGCAGTTCTTC	CATSRFPGLAGEAGEQFF
TRBV5-4	.	TRBD1	TRBJ1-2	TGTGCCAGCAGCCCAGCCGGACAGGGGTCGATGTATGGCTACACCTTC	CASSPAGQGSMYGYTF
TRBV6-1	few	TRBD1	TRBJ1-3	TGTGCCAGCAGTGAAGGAGGGACAGTCGGAAACACCATATATTTT	CASSEGGTVGNTIYF
TRBV12-3/TRBV12-4	.	TRBD2	TRBJ2-1	TGTGCCAGCAGTTTACTAGCGGGAGTTGAGCAGTTCTTC	CASSLLAGVEQFF
TRBV4-1	.	TRBD2	TRBJ2-7	TGCGCCAGCAGCCAAGGGGGGCTAGCGGGGACCTACGAGCAGTACTTC	CASSQGGLAGTYEQYF
TRBV27	.	.	TRBJ1-3	TGTGCCAGTACTGGACAGAACTCTGGAAACACCATATATTTT	CASTGQNSGNTIYF
TRBV12-3/TRBV12-4	once	.	TRBJ2-7	TGTGCCAGCAGTTTGGCCCCCTACGAGCAGTACTTC	CASSLAPYEQYF
TRBV10-3	.	.	TRBJ1-1	TGTGCCATCAAGCCAGACAGTCCTCGATCTGAAGCTTTCTTT	CAIKPDSPRSEAFF
TRBV19	.	.	TRBJ2-1	TGTGCCAGTAAGTGGAATGGAGAGAATGAGCAGTTCTTC	CASKWNGENEQFF